This T cell receptor beta chain stems from a study of OX40 agonist ivuxolimab in advanced cancers. For the study at large: Three individuals attained partial responses, comprising one hepatocellular carcinoma case and two cutaneous melanoma cases.

CDR3 size: 13 residues. J gave up 4 bases and V 5 bases, and 5 bases lay outside the gene matches. CDR1 and CDR2 from the germline V gene are SEHNR and FQNEAQ (reference sequence). Profiling relied on immunoSEQ multiplex PCR, and the TCRdb table lists in-frame clones only, not all of them. The top ten clones hold 6.5% to 8.5% of a sample with roughly 76,000 clones, roughly 92% of them seen once. This TCR came from an adult with an advanced solid tumor such as melanoma, head and neck, liver or kidney cancer. The sequencing used CD4+ or CD8+ T cells sorted from blood, collected in a trial of the OX40 agonist ivuxolimab. The V gene is TRBV7-9, the J gene TRBJ2-7; 7 bases fit TRBD1. The CDR3 is CASSTGVWYEQYF. Written as DNA, the CDR3 is TGTGCCAGCAGCACAGGGGTCTGGTACGAGCAGTACTTC.